The 14 T cell receptor beta chains listed next were all sequenced from one sample in a study of T cells in localized non-small cell lung cancer (TCRdb year 2020). Libraries were made using the immunoSEQ multiplex PCR assay. Entries here come from immuneACCESS through TCRdb and include only in-frame sequences with V and J called. Some clones fail to appear in such tables; in the studies checked, an unresolved V gene covers under half of the shortfall, and the cause of the remainder is unknown. In all, the sample holds 12,000 or so clones, and over 70% of those were seen once. The top ten clones comprise around 20% of the sample. The sequenced sample was peripheral blood, obtained before any cancer treatment. The receptors here all came from a male donor aged 60 or over with stage I lung adenocarcinoma.

The chain carries TRBV9 and TRBJ2-5, with TRBD1 as a possible D gene (6 bases). V lost 1 base to trimming and J lost 0 bases, with 10 bases between them. CDR1 and CDR2 (germline): SGDLS, YYNGEE. The CDR3 contains 15 residues. The chain's CDR3 is CASSVQGTYQETQYF. The CDR3 DNA reads TGTGCCAGCAGCGTACAGGGGACGTACCAAGAGACCCAGTACTTC.

The chain employs TRBV19 and TRBJ1-1; the match to TRBD1 covers 7 bases. Unmatched junction bases numbered 14, after V lost 8 bases and J lost 5 bases. Looked up from germline, CDR1 is LNHDA and CDR2 is SQIVND (reference sequence). The CDR3 sequence is 15 residues long. This CDR3 reads CASSRDSIWGTEAFF. The CDR3 nucleotides read TGTGCCAGTTCAAGGGACAGCATTTGGGGTACTGAAGCTTTCTTT. Filled out from reference TRBV19 and TRBJ1-1, the complete variable domain reads DGGITQSPKYLFRKEGQNVTLSCEQNLNHDAMYWYRQDPGQGLRLIYYSQIVNDFQKGDIAEGYSVSREKKESFPLTVTSAQKNPTAFYLCASSRDSIWGTEAFFGQGTRLTVV.

The chain links TRBV7-3 to TRBJ2-7, with D tentatively TRBD1 (5 bases). Germline V lookup: CDR1 SGHTA, CDR2 FQGTGA. The CDR3 runs to 15 residues. Trimming shortened V by 3 bases and J by 2 bases, and 14 bases separated the two germline ends. The CDR3 loop reads CASSFDRTRTYEQYF. For the CDR3, the DNA is TGTGCCAGCAGCTTCGATCGGACACGTACCTACGAGCAGTACTTC.

The CDR3 DNA follows: TGTGCCAGTAGTATCCGGGGACAGGGAACTGGGGCCAACGTCCTGACTTTC. Amino acid sequence: CASSIRGQGTGANVLTF. This rearrangement joins TRBV19 to TRBJ2-6; TRBD1 matches at 9 bases. Germline trimming cut 3 bases from V and 2 bases from J; bases unmatched to any gene: 5. CDR1 is LNHDA, CDR2 SQIVND, per germline (reference sequence). The CDR3 is made up of 17 amino acids.

This chain connects TRBV7-9 to TRBJ1-2; D is undetermined. CDR3 length: 14 amino acids. Trimming left V 1 base short and J 6 bases short, with 12 bases between. Germline V gene data show CDR1 as SEHNR and CDR2 as FQNEAQ (reference sequence). CDR3 coding DNA: TGTGCCAGCAGCTTAGGGGTCGGAGGGAATGGCTACACCTTC. It is translated as CASSLGVGGNGYTF.

The rearrangement links TRBV5-4 to TRBJ2-7; TRBD1 matches 8 bases. The CDR3 is made up of 15 amino acids. V was clipped by 4 bases and J by 5 bases; unmatched bases: 11. In germline, CDR1 is SGHNT, CDR2 YYREEE (reference sequence). This CDR3 is CASSEPGQEAHEQYF. CDR3 in DNA: TGTGCCAGCAGCGAGCCGGGACAGGAAGCCCACGAGCAGTACTTC.

This clone showed up just once. This chain joins TRBV2 and TRBJ1-1; 8 positions match TRBD1. Unmatched junction bases numbered 7, after V lost 6 bases and J lost 1 base. The CDR3 runs 15 residues. Germline lookup yields CDR1 SNHLY and CDR2 FYNNEI. CDR3 amino acids: CASRDEGQANTEAFF. CDR3 bases: TGTGCCAGCAGGGACGAGGGACAGGCGAACACTGAAGCTTTCTTT.

The chain uses TRBV10-2 and TRBJ2-2; no definite D call. This CDR3 is 12 amino acids long. V shed 2 bases and J shed 4 bases, with 2 bases lying between them. The germline V gene has CDR1 WSHSY and CDR2 SAAADI. CDR3 amino acids: CASSETTGELFF. Written as DNA, the CDR3 is TGCGCCAGCAGTGAGACCACCGGGGAGCTGTTTTTT.

This clone was counted once. This chain connects TRBV5-4 to TRBJ2-6; D is undetermined. The CDR3 totals 14 residues. Germline lookup yields CDR1 SGHNT and CDR2 YYREEE (reference sequence). Trimming cost V 1 base and J 3 bases, with 5 bases left between them. CDR3 residues: CASSLSVGANVLTF. The DNA of the CDR3 is TGTGCCAGCAGCTTGTCTGTTGGGGCCAACGTCCTGACTTTC. The whole variable domain, filled in from reference TRBV5-4 and TRBJ2-6, reads ETGVTQSPTHLIKTRGQQVTLRCSSQSGHNTVSWYQQALGQGPQFIFQYYREEENGRGNFPPRFSGLQFPNYSSELNVNALELDDSALYLCASSLSVGANVLTFGAGSRLTVL.

The chain has TRBV11-1 and TRBJ1-1; no clear D gene. Germline V gene data show CDR1 as SGHAT and CDR2 as FQDESV (reference sequence). The germline V and J ends were trimmed by 5 bases and 1 base, with 14 bases remaining between them. The CDR3 contains 15 residues. CDR3 sequence (DNA): TGTGCCAGCAGCAATCGGGAGCGGAAGAACACTGAAGCTTTCTTT. This gives the protein CASSNRERKNTEAFF.

This sequence joins TRBV18 and TRBJ1-1; 7 bases are shared with TRBD1. CDR1 is KGHSH, CDR2 LQKENI, per germline. Trimming cost V 5 bases and J 9 bases; bases outside gene matches: 9. The CDR3 consists of 13 residues. The CDR3 DNA reads TGTGCCAGCTCAAGACCGGGACAGACTAAAGCTTTCTTT. Its translation is CASSRPGQTKAFF.

This clone was observed a few times. The chain employs TRBV6-6 and TRBJ2-7; D remains ambiguous. Trimming left V 0 bases short and J 3 bases short, with 6 bases between. The germline V gene encodes CDR1 MNHNY and CDR2 SVGAGI (reference sequence). The CDR3 consists of 13 residues. For the CDR3, the DNA is TGTGCCAGCAGTTACTCTAGCCTCTACGAGCAGTACTTC. Translation: CASSYSSLYEQYF.

The chain couples TRBV19 to TRBJ2-7, with TRBD2 identical over 8 bases. V shed 3 bases and J 3 bases; nucleotides not matched to a gene: 4. The CDR3 sequence is 14 residues long. CDR1 LNHDA and CDR2 SQIVND come from the germline V gene (reference sequence). As DNA, the CDR3 is TGTGCCAGTAGTATCAGGACTAGCCTCTACGAGCAGTACTTC. Its translation: CASSIRTSLYEQYF. Full variable domain (missing parts from reference TRBV19 and TRBJ2-7): DGGITQSPKYLFRKEGQNVTLSCEQNLNHDAMYWYRQDPGQGLRLIYYSQIVNDFQKGDIAEGYSVSREKKESFPLTVTSAQKNPTAFYLCASSIRTSLYEQYFGPGTRLTVT.

The CDR3, as DNA: TGTGCCAGCTCCCGGGACAGGACCAGCTCCTACGAGCAGTACTTC. It translates to CASSRDRTSSYEQYF. The V and J genes are TRBV18 and TRBJ2-7; 8 bases agree with TRBD1. The CDR3 sequence is 15 residues long. Germline V gene lookup returns CDR1 KGHSH and CDR2 LQKENI. Trimming at V came to 6 bases and at J to 0 bases, leaving 7 bases not matched to a gene.